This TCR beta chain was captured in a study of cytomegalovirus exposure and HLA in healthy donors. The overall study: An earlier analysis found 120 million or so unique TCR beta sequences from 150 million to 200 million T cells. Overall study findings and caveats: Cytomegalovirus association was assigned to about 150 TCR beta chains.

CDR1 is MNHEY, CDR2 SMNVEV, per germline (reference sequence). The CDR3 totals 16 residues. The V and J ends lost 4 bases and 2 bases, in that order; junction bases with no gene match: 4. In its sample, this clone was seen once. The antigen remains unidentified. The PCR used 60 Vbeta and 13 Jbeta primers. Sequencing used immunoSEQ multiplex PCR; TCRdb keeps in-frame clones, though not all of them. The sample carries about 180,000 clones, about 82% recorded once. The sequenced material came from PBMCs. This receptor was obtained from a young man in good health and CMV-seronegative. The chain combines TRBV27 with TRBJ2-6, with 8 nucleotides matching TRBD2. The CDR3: CASSSPGGPGANVLTF. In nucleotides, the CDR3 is TGTGCCAGCAGTTCCCCGGGGGGGCCTGGGGCCAACGTCCTGACTTTC. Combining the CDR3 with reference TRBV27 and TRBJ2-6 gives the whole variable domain EAQVTQNPRYLITVTGKKLTVTCSQNMNHEYMSWYRQDPGLGLRQIYYSMNVEVTDKGDVPEGYKVSRKEKRNFPLILESPSPNQTSLYFCASSSPGGPGANVLTFGAGSRLTVL.